This T cell receptor (beta chain) comes out of a study of cytomegalovirus exposure and HLA in healthy donors. Trimming stripped 0 bases from V and 7 bases from J, with 13 bases between. Germline V gives CDR1 SGHDT, CDR2 YYEEEE. The CDR3 is 14 amino acids. TCRdb's copy holds only in-frame clones and misses some; the assay was immunoSEQ multiplex PCR. The sample holds about 260,000 clones, 90% seen once. Sample: PBMCs. The origin of this receptor is a woman in her 30s in good health and CMV-seronegative. This chain links TRBV5-6 with TRBJ1-2; no clear D. CDR3 nucleotide sequence: TGTGCCAGCAGCTTGGGGTCCCCCGTGGGTGGCTACACCTTC. Its translation: CASSLGSPVGGYTF.